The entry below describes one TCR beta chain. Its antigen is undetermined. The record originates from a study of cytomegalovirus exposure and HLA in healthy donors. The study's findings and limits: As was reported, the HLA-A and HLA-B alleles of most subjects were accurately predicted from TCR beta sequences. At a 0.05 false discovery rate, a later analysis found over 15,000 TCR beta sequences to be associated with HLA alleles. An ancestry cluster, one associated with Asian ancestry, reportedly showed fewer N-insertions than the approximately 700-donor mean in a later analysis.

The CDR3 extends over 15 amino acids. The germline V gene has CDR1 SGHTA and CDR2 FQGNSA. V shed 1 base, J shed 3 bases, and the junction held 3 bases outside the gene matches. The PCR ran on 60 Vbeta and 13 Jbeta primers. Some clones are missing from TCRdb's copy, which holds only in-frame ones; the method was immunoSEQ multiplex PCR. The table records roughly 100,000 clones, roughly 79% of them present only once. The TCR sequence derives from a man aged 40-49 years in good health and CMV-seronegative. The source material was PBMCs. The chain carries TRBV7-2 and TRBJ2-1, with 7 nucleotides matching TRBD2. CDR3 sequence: CASSLGGGGYNEQFF. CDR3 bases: TGTGCCAGCAGCTTAGGGGGGGGTGGCTACAATGAGCAGTTCTTC.